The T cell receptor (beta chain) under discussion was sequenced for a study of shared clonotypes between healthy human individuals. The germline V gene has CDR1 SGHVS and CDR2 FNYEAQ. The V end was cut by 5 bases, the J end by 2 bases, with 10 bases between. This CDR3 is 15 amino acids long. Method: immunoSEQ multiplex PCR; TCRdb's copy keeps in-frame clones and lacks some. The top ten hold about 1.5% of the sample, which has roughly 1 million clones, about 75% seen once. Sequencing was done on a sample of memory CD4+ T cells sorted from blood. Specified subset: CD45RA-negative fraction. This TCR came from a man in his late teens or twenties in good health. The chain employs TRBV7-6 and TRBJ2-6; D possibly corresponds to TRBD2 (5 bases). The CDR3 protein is CASSAAGTGANVLTF. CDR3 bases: TGTGCCAGCAGCGCCGCGGGTACTGGGGCCAACGTCCTGACTTTC. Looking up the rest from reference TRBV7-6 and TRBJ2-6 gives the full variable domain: GAGVSQSPRYKVTKRGQDVALRCDPISGHVSLYWYRQALGQGPEFLTYFNYEAQQDKSGLPNDRFSAERPEGSISTLTIQRTEQRDSAMYRCASSAAGTGANVLTFGAGSRLTVL.